What follows is one T cell receptor (beta chain) and its context. TCRdb's copy holds only in-frame clones and misses some; the assay was immunoSEQ multiplex PCR. In the table there are around 300,000 clones, around 90% of which are singletons. These data are taken from a study of blood T cell repertoires in COVID-19. As for the study in general: Researchers got acute and convalescent COVID-19 samples from the United States, Italy and Spain. PBMCs, B-cell-depleted T cells, or T cells were the source of the cDNA or gDNA that made up the material.

Germline V lookup: CDR1 SNHLY, CDR2 FYNNEI. V was pared by 7 bases and J by 4 bases, with 5 bases of the junction left unmatched. The CDR3 covers 14 residues. The chain carries TRBV2 and TRBJ2-1, with 9 bases aligning to TRBD2. The sequenced sample was peripheral blood. This receptor was identified in a woman in her forties who had recovered from COVID-19. The chain's CDR3 is CASTPSGRYNEQFF. The CDR3, as DNA: TGTGCCAGCACGCCGAGCGGGAGGTACAATGAGCAGTTCTTC.